This passage covers 20 T cell receptor beta chains from one sample sequenced in a study of blood T cell repertoires in COVID-19. The method was immunoSEQ multiplex PCR; TCRdb's version includes in-frame clones alone and lacks a portion of them. The sample has around 260,000 clones; around 88% are singletons. The material sequenced was peripheral blood. The origin of the receptors is a man aged 25 to 40 with active or convalescent COVID-19.

The chain couples TRBV6-5 to TRBJ1-4, with D unclear. Germline-derived CDR1 and CDR2 are MNHEY and SVGAGI. The CDR3 is made up of 16 amino acids. V was trimmed by 0 bases and J by 0 bases, leaving 8 bases between them. In nucleotides, the CDR3 is TGTGCCAGCAGTTACTCATTGGGAGCAACTAATGAAAAACTGTTTTTT. Translation: CASSYSLGATNEKLFF.

This clone was detected once. The chain recombines TRBV5-5 with TRBJ2-3, with 8 nucleotides matching TRBD2. V lost 2 bases and J lost 4; bases outside the gene matches: 9. The CDR3 is 16 amino acids. Germline V gene sequence: CDR1 SGHKS, CDR2 YYEKEE (reference sequence). This CDR3 is CASSLLAAGFADTQYF. As DNA, the CDR3 is TGTGCCAGCAGCTTACTAGCGGCTGGGTTCGCAGATACGCAGTATTTT.

This clone occurred a few times. The chain recombines TRBV5-4 with TRBJ1-2; D perhaps matches TRBD1 (6 bases). This CDR3 has 14 residues. Germline V CDR1 and CDR2: SGHNT, YYREEE (reference sequence). V was trimmed by 1 base and J by 7 bases, leaving 14 bases between them. The CDR3 DNA reads TGTGCCAGCAGCTTGCAGGGGCGGAGGTTTGGCTACACCTTC. Amino acid sequence: CASSLQGRRFGYTF.

This rearrangement joins TRBV4-1 to TRBJ2-6; 11 bases are a match to TRBD1. Trimming at V came to 5 bases and at J to 2 bases, leaving 8 bases not matched to a gene. This CDR3 region has 18 residues. Germline lookup yields CDR1 MGHRA and CDR2 YSYEKL. DNA of the CDR3: TGCGCCAGCAGCGCGGACAGGGGGCGAGAGGCTGGGGCCAACGTCCTGACTTTC. Encoded protein: CASSADRGREAGANVLTF.

V gene TRBV18 combines with J gene TRBJ2-7; D call uncertain. This CDR3 contains 14 residues. Germline V gene data show CDR1 as KGHSH and CDR2 as LQKENI. Between the trimmed V and J ends, which lost 6 bases and 5 bases, there was a span of 17 bases. CDR3 loop: CASSLKVQPNEQYF. The CDR3 DNA sequence: TGTGCCAGCTCGCTCAAAGTACAGCCCAACGAGCAGTACTTC.

The V gene is TRBV11-2, the J gene TRBJ2-3; 8 nucleotides agree with TRBD2. This CDR3 contains 16 residues. V lost 3 bases and J lost 2; bases outside the gene matches: 7. Germline lookup yields CDR1 SGHAT and CDR2 FQNNGV. The CDR3 region has the DNA TGTGCCAGCAGCTTTTATACGGGGGGGCTCACAGATACGCAGTATTTT. Residues: CASSFYTGGLTDTQYF.

This clone was counted only a few times. Here the CDR3 DNA reads TGTGCCAGCAGCTTGGGACAGACCTCCTATGGCTACACCTTC. Its protein product is CASSLGQTSYGYTF. The chain is built from TRBV5-5 and TRBJ1-2, with D perhaps matching TRBD1 (5 bases). The V end lost 0 bases, the J end lost 4 bases, and 10 bases lay between the germline ends. Germline CDR1 and CDR2: SGHKS and YYEKEE (reference sequence). CDR3 size: 14 residues. Based on the CDR3 plus reference TRBV5-5 and TRBJ1-2, the full variable domain is DAGVTQSPTHLIKTRGQQVTLRCSPISGHKSVSWYQQVLGQGPQFIFQYYEKEERGRGNFPDRFSARQFPNYSSELNVNALLLGDSALYLCASSLGQTSYGYTFGSGTRLTVV.

The genes are TRBV25-1 and TRBJ1-1; TRBD1 aligns across 7 bases. This CDR3 has 14 amino acids. Germline lookup yields CDR1 MGHDK and CDR2 SYGVNS. V lost 2 bases to trimming and J lost 11 bases; unmatched junction nucleotides: 11. CDR3 in amino acids: CASSETGVWDEAFF. Here the CDR3 DNA reads TGTGCCAGCAGTGAAACAGGGGTTTGGGATGAGGCTTTCTTT.

V and J are TRBV7-9 and TRBJ2-3, with 9 positions matching TRBD2. The CDR3 has 15 residues. Germline lookup yields CDR1 SEHNR and CDR2 FQNEAQ (reference sequence). J lost 3 bases, V lost 6 bases, and 7 bases had no gene match. As DNA, the CDR3 is TGTGCCAGCAGTGTTGGACTAGCGAAAACAGATACGCAGTATTTT. Amino acids: CASSVGLAKTDTQYF. Full variable domain (outside the CDR3, taken from reference TRBV7-9 and TRBJ2-3): DTGVSQNPRHKITKRGQNVTFRCDPISEHNRLYWYRQTLGQGPEFLTYFQNEAQLEKSRLLSDRFSAERPKGSFSTLEIQRTEQGDSAMYLCASSVGLAKTDTQYFGPGTRLTVL.

The CDR3 DNA sequence: TGTGCCAGCAGCCTCAGGGGGGCTGGCGGTGAAAAACTGTTTTTT. Protein product: CASSLRGAGGEKLFF. The gene calls are TRBV13 and TRBJ1-4, with TRBD1 identical over 7 bases. The germline gives CDR1 PRHDT, CDR2 FYEKMQ (reference sequence). CDR3 size: 15 residues. J was trimmed by 7 bases and V by 5 bases; bases with no gene match: 10.

This chain joins TRBV4-3 and TRBJ2-3; D may be TRBD2 (5 bases). The CDR3 runs 14 residues. Trimming shortened V by 1 base and J by 7 bases, and 12 bases separated the two germline ends. Germline values: CDR1 LGHNA, CDR2 YSLEER. The CDR3 loop reads CASSQARGGNTQYF. For the CDR3, the DNA is TGCGCCAGCAGCCAAGCCCGGGGTGGGAATACGCAGTATTTT.

This CDR3 is CATGGPRPGGELFF. The CDR3 region has the DNA TGTGCCACCGGGGGGCCCCGACCGGGCGGGGAGCTGTTTTTT. The V and J genes are TRBV6-5 and TRBJ2-2; D is perhaps TRBD2 (7 bases). V was pared by 10 bases and J by 7 bases, with 19 bases between. The CDR3 contains 14 residues. Germline CDR1 MNHEY, CDR2 SVGAGI.

The CDR3 spells CASSSGTGLSAYEQFF. The CDR3 coding sequence is TGTGCCAGCAGCTCCGGGACAGGTTTGAGCGCCTATGAGCAGTTCTTC. This chain uses TRBV5-6 with TRBJ2-1; 8 bases fit TRBD1. The CDR3 is made up of 16 amino acids. Losses at the gene ends were 3 bases for V and 8 bases for J; bases not matched to a gene: 13. Germline V CDR1 and CDR2: SGHDT, YYEEEE.

The chain joins TRBV12-5 to TRBJ2-2; 10 positions agree with TRBD2. CDR1 is LGHNT, CDR2 FRNRAP, per germline. The V segment lost 0 bases and the J segment 5 bases; nucleotides outside the gene matches: 9. The CDR3 has 18 amino acids. CDR3 nucleotide sequence: TGTGCTAGTGGTTTGGTAGCGGGGGGGCATCAACCAACCGGGGAGCTGTTTTTT. Encoded protein: CASGLVAGGHQPTGELFF.

The CDR3 DNA sequence: TGTGCCAGCAGTTTGAGGGTCTATGGCTACACCTTC. This translates into CASSLRVYGYTF. The rearrangement uses TRBV28 and TRBJ1-2; D gene uncertain. The V end was cut by 3 bases, the J end by 4 bases, with 6 bases between. The germline CDR1 and CDR2 sequences are MDHEN and SYDVKM. This CDR3 region has 12 residues.

V gene TRBV11-2 combines with J gene TRBJ2-5, with D maybe TRBD2 (6 bases). Per the germline V gene, CDR1 is SGHAT and CDR2 is FQNNGV. This CDR3 region has 15 residues. Trimming took off 10 bases at V and 2 bases at J, with 20 bases between the two ends. Written as DNA, the CDR3 is TGTGCCACTACTCGTATCGGGGGAGTACAAGAGACCCAGTACTTC. Its protein is CATTRIGGVQETQYF. The full variable domain, completed using reference TRBV11-2 and TRBJ2-5, is EAGVAQSPRYKIIEKRQSVAFWCNPISGHATLYWYQQILGQGPKLLIQFQNNGVVDDSQLPKDRFSAERLKGVDSTLKIQPAKLEDSAVYLCATTRIGGVQETQYFGPGTRLLVL.

This chain connects TRBV5-1 to TRBJ2-3; D is undetermined. Germline CDR1 reads SGHRS; CDR2 reads YFSETQ. Trimming cost V 0 bases and J 0 bases, with 8 bases left between them. The CDR3 loop spans 15 amino acids. The CDR3 protein is CASSLAGRSTDTQYF. Here the CDR3 DNA reads TGCGCCAGCAGCTTGGCAGGCAGGAGCACAGATACGCAGTATTTT. Filled out from reference TRBV5-1 and TRBJ2-3, the complete variable domain reads KAGVTQTPRYLIKTRGQQVTLSCSPISGHRSVSWYQQTPGQGLQFLFEYFSETQRNKGNFPGRFSGRQFSNSRSEMNVSTLELGDSALYLCASSLAGRSTDTQYFGPGTRLTVL.

V and J are TRBV7-2 and TRBJ1-6; TRBD1 might be the D (6 bases). Germline lookup yields CDR1 SGHTA and CDR2 FQGNSA. With 0 bases removed from V and 0 bases from J, the gap between germline ends came to 15 bases. The CDR3 runs 19 residues. CDR3 in amino acids: CASSLAVGTRSSYNSPLHF. The CDR3 DNA reads as TGTGCCAGCAGCTTAGCAGTTGGGACAAGGAGCTCCTATAATTCACCCCTCCACTTT.

This rearrangement joins TRBV7-6 to TRBJ2-5; 11 bases map to TRBD2. The trim removed 5 bases at V and 1 base at J, leaving 6 bases unmatched. There are 16 residues in the CDR3. The V gene's germline CDR1 is SGHVS and CDR2 FNYEAQ. In nucleotides, the CDR3 is TGTGCCAGCAGCACCCCTAGCGGGGGGACCCAAGAGACCCAGTACTTC. Translated: CASSTPSGGTQETQYF.

The chain is built from TRBV5-8 and TRBJ1-2; D is uncertain. The germline V and J ends were trimmed by 1 base and 5 bases, with 15 bases remaining between them. The CDR3 sequence is 15 residues long. In germline, CDR1 is SGHTS, CDR2 YDEGEE. Here the CDR3 DNA reads TGTGCCAGCAGCTTGTGGCAGATTCCCCAATATGGCTACACCTTC. Translation: CASSLWQIPQYGYTF.